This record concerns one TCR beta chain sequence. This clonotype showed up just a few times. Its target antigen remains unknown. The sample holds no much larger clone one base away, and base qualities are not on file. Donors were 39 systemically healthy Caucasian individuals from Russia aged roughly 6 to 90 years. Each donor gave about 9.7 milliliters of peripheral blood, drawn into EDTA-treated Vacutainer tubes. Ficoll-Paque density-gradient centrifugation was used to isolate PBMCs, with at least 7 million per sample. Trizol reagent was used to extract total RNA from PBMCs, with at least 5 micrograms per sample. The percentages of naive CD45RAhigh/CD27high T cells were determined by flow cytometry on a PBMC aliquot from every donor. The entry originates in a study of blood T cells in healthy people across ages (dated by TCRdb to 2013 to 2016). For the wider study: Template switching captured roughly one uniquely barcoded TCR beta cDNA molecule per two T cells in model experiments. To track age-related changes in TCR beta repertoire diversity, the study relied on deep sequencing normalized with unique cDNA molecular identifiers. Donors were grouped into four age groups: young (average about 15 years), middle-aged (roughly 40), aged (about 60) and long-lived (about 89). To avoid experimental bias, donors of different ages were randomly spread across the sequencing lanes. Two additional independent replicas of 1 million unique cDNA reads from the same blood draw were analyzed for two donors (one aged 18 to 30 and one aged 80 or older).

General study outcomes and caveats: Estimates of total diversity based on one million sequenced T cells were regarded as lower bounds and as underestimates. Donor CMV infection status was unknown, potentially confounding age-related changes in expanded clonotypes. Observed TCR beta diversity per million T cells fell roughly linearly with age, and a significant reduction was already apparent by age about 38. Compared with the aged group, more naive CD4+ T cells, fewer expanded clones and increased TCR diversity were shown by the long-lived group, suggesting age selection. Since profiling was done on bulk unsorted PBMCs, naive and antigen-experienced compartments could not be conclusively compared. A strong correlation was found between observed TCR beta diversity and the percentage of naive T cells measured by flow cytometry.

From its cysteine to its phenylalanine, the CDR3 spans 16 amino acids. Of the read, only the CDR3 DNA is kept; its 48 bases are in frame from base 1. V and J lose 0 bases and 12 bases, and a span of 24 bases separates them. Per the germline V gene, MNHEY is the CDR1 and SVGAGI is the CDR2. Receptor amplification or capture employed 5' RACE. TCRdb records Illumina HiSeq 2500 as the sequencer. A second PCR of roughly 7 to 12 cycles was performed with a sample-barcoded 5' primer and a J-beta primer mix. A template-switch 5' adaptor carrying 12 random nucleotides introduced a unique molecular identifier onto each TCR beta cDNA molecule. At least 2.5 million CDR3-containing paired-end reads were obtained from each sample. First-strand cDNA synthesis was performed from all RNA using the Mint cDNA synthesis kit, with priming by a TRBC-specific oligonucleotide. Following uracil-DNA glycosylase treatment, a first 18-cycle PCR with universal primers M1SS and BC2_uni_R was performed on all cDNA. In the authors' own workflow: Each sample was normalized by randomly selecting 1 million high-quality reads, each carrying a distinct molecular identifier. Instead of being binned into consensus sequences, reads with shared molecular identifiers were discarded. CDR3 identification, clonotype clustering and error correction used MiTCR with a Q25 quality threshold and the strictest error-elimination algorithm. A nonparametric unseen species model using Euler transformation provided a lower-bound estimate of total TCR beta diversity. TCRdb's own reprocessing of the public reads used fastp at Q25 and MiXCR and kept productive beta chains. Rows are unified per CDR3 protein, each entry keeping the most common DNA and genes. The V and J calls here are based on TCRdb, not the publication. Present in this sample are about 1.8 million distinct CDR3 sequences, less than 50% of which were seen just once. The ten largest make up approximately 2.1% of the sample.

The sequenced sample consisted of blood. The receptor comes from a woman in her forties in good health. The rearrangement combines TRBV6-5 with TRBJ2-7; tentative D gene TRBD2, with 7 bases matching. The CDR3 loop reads CASSYSPGGFHLYTYF. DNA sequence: TGTGCCAGCAGTTACTCCCCGGGGGGCTTCCATCTTTATACGTACTTC.